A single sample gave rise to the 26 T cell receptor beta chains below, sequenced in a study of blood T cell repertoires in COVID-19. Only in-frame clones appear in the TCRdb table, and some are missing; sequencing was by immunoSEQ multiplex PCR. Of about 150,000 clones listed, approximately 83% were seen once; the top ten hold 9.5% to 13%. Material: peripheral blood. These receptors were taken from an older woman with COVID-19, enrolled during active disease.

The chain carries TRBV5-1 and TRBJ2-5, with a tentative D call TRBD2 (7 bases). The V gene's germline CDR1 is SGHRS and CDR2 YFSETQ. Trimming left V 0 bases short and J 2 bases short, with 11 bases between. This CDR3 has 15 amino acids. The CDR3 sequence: CASSLARGAQETQYF. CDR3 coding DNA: TGCGCCAGCAGCTTGGCTCGGGGGGCGCAAGAGACCCAGTACTTC.

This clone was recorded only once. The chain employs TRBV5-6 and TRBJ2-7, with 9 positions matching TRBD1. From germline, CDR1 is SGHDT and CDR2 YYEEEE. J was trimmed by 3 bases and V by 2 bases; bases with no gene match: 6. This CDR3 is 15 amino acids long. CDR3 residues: CASSFPGTGYYEQYF. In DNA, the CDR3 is TGTGCCAGCAGCTTCCCCGGGACAGGGTACTACGAGCAGTACTTC.

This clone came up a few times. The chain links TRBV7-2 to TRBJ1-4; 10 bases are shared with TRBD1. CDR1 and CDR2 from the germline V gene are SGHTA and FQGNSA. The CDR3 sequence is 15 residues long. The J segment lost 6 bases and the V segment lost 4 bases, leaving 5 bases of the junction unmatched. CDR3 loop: CASSSHGTGDEKLFF. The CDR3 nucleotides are TGTGCCAGCAGCTCCCACGGGACAGGGGATGAAAAACTGTTTTTT.

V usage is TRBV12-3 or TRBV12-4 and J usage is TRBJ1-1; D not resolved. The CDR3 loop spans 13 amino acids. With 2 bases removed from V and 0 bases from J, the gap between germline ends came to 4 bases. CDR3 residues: CASSLPLNTEAFF. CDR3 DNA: TGTGCCAGCAGTTTACCTCTGAACACTGAAGCTTTCTTT.

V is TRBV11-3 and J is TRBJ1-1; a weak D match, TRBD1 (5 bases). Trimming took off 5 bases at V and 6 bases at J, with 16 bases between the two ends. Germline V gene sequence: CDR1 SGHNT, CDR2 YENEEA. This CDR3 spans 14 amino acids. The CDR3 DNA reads TGTGCCAGCAGCACGGGACTGCAAGGCTCTGAAGCTTTCTTT. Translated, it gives CASSTGLQGSEAFF.

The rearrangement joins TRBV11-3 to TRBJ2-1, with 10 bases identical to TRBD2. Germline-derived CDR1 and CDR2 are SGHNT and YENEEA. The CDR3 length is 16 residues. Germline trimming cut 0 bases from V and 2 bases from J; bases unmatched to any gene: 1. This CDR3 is CASSLDLAGAYNEQFF. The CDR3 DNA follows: TGTGCCAGCAGCTTAGACCTAGCGGGAGCCTACAATGAGCAGTTCTTC.

Here the CDR3 reads CATRSGTTNTGELFF. Here the CDR3 DNA reads TGTGCCACCAGGTCCGGGACTACCAACACCGGGGAGCTGTTTTTT. V gene TRBV15 combines with J gene TRBJ2-2; TRBD2 matches at 7 bases. The CDR3 consists of 15 residues. Germline assignment: CDR1 LNHNV and CDR2 YYDKDF (reference sequence). Unmatched junction bases numbered 6, after V lost 6 bases and J lost 2 bases.

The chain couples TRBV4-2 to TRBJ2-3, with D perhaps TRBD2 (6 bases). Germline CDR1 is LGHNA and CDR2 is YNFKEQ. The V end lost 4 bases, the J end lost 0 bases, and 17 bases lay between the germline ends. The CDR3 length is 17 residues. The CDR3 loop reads CASSRVKGLRSTDTQYF. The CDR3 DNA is TGTGCCAGCAGCCGAGTAAAGGGACTTCGTAGCACAGATACGCAGTATTTT.

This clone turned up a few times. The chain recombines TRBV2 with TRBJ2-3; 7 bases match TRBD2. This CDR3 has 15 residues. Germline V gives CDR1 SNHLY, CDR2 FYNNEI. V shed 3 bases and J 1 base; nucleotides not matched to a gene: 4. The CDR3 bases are TGTGCCAGCAGTGACCCTAGCGGTGGCACAGATACGCAGTATTTT. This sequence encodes CASSDPSGGTDTQYF.

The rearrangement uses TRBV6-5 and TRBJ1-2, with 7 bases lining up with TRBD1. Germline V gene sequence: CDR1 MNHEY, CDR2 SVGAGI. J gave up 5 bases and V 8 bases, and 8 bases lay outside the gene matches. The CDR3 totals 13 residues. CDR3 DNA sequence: TGTGCCAGCGCCACCGGGACAGCTTATGGCTACACCTTC. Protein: CASATGTAYGYTF.

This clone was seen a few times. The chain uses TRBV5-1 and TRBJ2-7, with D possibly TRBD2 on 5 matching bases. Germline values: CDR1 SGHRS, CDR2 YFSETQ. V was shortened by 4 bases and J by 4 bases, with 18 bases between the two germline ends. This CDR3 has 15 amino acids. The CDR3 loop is CASSLSWTVDYEQYF. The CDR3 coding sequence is TGCGCCAGCAGCCTCTCCTGGACTGTAGATTACGAGCAGTACTTC.

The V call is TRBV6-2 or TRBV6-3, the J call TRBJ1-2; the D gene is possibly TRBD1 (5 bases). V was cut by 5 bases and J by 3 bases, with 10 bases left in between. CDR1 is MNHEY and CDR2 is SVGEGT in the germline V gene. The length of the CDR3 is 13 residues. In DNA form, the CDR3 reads TGTGCCAGCAGTGCTACAGGTGACTATGGCTACACCTTC. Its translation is CASSATGDYGYTF.

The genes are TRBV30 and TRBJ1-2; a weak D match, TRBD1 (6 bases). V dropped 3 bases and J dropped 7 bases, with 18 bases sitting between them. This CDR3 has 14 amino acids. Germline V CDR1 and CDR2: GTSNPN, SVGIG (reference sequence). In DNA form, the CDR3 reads TGTGCCTGGAGAGAGGCGGTGACAGGCCGTGGCTACACCTTC. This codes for CAWREAVTGRGYTF. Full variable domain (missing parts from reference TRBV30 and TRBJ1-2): SQTIHQWPATLVQPVGSPLSLECTVEGTSNPNLYWYRQAAGRGLQLLFYSVGIGQISSEVPQNLSASRPQDRQFILSSKKLLLSDSGFYLCAWREAVTGRGYTFGSGTRLTVV.

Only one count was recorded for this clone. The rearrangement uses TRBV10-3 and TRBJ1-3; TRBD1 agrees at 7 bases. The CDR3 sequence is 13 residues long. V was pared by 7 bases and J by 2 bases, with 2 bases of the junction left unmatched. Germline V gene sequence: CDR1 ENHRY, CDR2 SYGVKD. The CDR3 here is CAIKGTAGNTIYF. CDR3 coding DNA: TGTGCCATCAAAGGGACAGCTGGAAACACCATATATTTT.

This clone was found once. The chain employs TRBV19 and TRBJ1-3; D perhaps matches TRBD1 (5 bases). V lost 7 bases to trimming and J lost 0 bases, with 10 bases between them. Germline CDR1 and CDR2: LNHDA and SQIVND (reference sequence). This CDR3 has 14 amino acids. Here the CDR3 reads CASTLGGSGNTIYF. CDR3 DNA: TGTGCCAGTACCTTGGGGGGCTCTGGAAACACCATATATTTT. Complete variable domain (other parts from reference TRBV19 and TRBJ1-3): DGGITQSPKYLFRKEGQNVTLSCEQNLNHDAMYWYRQDPGQGLRLIYYSQIVNDFQKGDIAEGYSVSREKKESFPLTVTSAQKNPTAFYLCASTLGGSGNTIYFGEGSWLTVV.

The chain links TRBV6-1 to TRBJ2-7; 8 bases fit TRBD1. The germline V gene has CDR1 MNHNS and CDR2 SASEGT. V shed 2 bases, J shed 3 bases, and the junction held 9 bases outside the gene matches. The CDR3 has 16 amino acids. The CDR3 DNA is TGTGCCAGCAGTGAATTGAGACAGGGGTCAGTCTACGAGCAGTACGTC. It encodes CASSELRQGSVYEQYV.

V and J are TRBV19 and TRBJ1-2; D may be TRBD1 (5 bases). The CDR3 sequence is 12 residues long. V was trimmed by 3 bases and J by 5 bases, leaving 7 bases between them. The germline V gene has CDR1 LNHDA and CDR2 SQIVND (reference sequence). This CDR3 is CASSIDRYGYTF. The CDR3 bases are TGTGCCAGTAGTATCGACAGATATGGCTACACCTTC.

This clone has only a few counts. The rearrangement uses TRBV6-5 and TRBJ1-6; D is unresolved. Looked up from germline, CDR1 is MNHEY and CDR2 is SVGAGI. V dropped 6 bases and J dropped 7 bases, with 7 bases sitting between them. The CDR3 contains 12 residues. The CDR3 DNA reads TGTGCCAGCAGATTTTTAAATTCACCCCTCCACTTT. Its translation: CASRFLNSPLHF.

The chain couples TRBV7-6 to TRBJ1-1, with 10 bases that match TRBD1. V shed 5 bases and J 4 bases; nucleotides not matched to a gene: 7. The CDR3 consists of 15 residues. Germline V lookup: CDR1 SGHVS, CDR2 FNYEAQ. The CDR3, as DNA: TGTGCCAGCAGCAGAGGACAGGGGGTCGGCACTGAAGCTTTCTTT. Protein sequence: CASSRGQGVGTEAFF.

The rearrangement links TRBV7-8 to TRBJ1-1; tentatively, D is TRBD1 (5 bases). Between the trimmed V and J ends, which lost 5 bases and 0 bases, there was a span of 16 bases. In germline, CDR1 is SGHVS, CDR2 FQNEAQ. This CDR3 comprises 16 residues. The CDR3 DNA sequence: TGTGCCAGCAGCAAAAGGGGTACAAGTATGAACACTGAAGCTTTCTTT. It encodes CASSKRGTSMNTEAFF.

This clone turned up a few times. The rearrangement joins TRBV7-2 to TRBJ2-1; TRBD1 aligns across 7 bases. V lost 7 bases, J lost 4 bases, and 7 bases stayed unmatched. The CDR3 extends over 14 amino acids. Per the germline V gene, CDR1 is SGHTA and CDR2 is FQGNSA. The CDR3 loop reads CASKPGQQYNEQFF. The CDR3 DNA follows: TGTGCCAGCAAACCGGGACAGCAATACAATGAGCAGTTCTTC.

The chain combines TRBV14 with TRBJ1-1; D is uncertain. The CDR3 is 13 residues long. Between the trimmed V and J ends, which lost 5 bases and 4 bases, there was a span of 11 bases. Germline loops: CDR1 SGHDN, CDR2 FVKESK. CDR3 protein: CASSKTRATEAFF. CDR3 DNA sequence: TGTGCCAGCAGCAAAACTCGAGCCACTGAAGCTTTCTTT.

In DNA form, the CDR3 reads TGTGCCAGCAGAGCAAGGAGATCCTATGGCTACACCTTC. Protein sequence: CASRARRSYGYTF. The J gene is TRBJ1-2, the V gene TRBV12-3 or TRBV12-4; D is ambiguous. The CDR3 covers 13 residues. V was cut by 6 bases and J by 4 bases, with 12 bases left in between.

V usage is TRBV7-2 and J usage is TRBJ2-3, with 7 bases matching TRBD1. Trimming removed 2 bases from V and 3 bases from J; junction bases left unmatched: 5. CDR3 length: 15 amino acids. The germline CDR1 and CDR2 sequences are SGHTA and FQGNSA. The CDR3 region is CASSLHGTETDTQYF. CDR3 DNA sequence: TGTGCCAGCAGCTTACATGGGACAGAAACAGATACGCAGTATTTT.

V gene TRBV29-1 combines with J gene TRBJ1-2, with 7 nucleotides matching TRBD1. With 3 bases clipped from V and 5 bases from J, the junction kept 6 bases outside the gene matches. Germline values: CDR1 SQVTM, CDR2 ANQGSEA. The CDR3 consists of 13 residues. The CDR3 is CSVDPGTAYGYTF. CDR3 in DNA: TGCAGCGTTGACCCTGGGACAGCTTATGGCTACACCTTC.

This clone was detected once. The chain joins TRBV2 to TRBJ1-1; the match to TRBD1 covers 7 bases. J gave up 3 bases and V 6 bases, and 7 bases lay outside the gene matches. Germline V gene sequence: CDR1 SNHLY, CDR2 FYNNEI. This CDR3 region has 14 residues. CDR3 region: CASRNRGLDTEAFF. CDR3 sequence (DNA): TGTGCCAGCAGGAACAGGGGACTAGACACTGAAGCTTTCTTT.